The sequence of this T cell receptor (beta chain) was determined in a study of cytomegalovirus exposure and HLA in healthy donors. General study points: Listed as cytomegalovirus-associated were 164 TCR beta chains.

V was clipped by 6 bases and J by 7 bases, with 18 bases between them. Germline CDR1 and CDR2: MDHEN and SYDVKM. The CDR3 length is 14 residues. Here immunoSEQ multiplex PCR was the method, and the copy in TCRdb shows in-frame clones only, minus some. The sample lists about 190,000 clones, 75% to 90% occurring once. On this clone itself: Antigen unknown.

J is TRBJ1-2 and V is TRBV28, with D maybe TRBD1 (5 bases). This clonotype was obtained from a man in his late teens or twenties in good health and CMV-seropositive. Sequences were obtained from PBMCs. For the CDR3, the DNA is TGTGCCAGCAGGCCGACGGGTGAAAGGGGTGGCTACACCTTC. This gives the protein CASRPTGERGGYTF.